This T cell receptor beta chain was sequenced during a study of T cells after yellow fever vaccination. Via MiXCR, TCRdb re-called the 5' RACE reads, giving one row per CDR3 protein. There are 300,000 or so distinct CDR3 sequences in the sample; 8% to 9.5% occur only once, and approximately 15% lies in the top ten. Germline V gene data show CDR1 as SGHAT and CDR2 as FQNNGV. The CDR3 has 15 amino acids. Trimming took 5 bases from V and 6 from J; bases not matched to a gene: 9. Points from the study as a whole: A faster peak, day 5 versus 15, was reached by the weaker secondary response.

This clonotype was seen a few times. Its target is not known. This chain links TRBV11-2 with TRBJ2-2; 7 bases match TRBD1. This TCR came from a man aged 18-30 years who received the YFV17D yellow fever vaccine. The material was PBMCs, obtained 45 days after the first yellow fever vaccination. CDR3 nucleotides: TGTGCCAGCAGCCCAGCCACAGGGGCCCCCGGGGAGCTGTTTTTT. It specifies CASSPATGAPGELFF.